These 22 T cell receptor beta chains were sequenced from one sample in a study of cytomegalovirus exposure and HLA in healthy donors. PCR used 60 Vbeta primers and 13 Jbeta primers. Here immunoSEQ multiplex PCR was the method, and the copy in TCRdb shows in-frame clones only, minus some. In all, the sample yields approximately 110,000 clones. Specimen: PBMCs. The receptor source for this set is a man aged 25 to 45 in good health and CMV-seronegative.

This chain links TRBV5-1 with TRBJ2-7; 7 bases line up with TRBD1. Germline CDR1 and CDR2: SGHRS and YFSETQ. V shed 0 bases and J 6 bases; nucleotides not matched to a gene: 6. The CDR3 is 14 residues long. The CDR3, as DNA: TGCGCCAGCAGCTTGGACGCGACAGGGACCGAGCAGTACTTC. It translates to CASSLDATGTEQYF.

The CDR3 bases are TGTGCCAGCAGTTCCACCCCGTCGACTAGCGGGAGCTCCTACGAGCAGTACTTC. This codes for CASSSTPSTSGSSYEQYF. This sequence joins TRBV28 and TRBJ2-7; 12 bases fit TRBD2. Trimming took 4 bases from V and 0 from J; bases not matched to a gene: 10. This CDR3 spans 18 amino acids. In germline, CDR1 is MDHEN, CDR2 SYDVKM.

The chain carries TRBV4-1 and TRBJ1-1, with D possibly being TRBD1 (5 bases). Germline V lookup: CDR1 MGHRA, CDR2 YSYEKL. Trimming took off 0 bases at V and 5 bases at J, with 10 bases between the two ends. This CDR3 is built from 14 residues. The CDR3: CASSQEEGRTEAFF. The CDR3 region has the DNA TGCGCCAGCAGCCAAGAGGAGGGGAGGACTGAAGCTTTCTTT.

The genes are TRBV28 and TRBJ1-1, with D perhaps TRBD1 (6 bases). The V end was cut by 3 bases, the J end by 1 base, with 12 bases between. CDR3 length: 15 residues. CDR1 and CDR2 (germline): MDHEN, SYDVKM. CDR3: CASSFGGSENTEAFF. The CDR3 nucleotides are TGTGCCAGCAGTTTTGGGGGCAGTGAGAACACTGAAGCTTTCTTT.

This sequence joins TRBV19 and TRBJ2-7; 8 bases line up with TRBD2. The CDR3 is 13 residues long. Germline CDR1 is LNHDA and CDR2 is SQIVND (reference sequence). V lost 5 bases, J lost 5 bases, and 5 bases stayed unmatched. In DNA, the CDR3 is TGTGCCAGTAGTCCCCCCGGGGGGGACGAGCAGTACTTC. This sequence encodes CASSPPGGDEQYF.

This chain uses TRBV11-2 with TRBJ1-1, with 8 positions matching TRBD1. Germline assignment: CDR1 SGHAT and CDR2 FQNNGV. This CDR3 contains 15 residues. V was clipped by 5 bases and J by 4 bases; unmatched bases: 9. CDR3: CASSPGTGAGTEAFF. In DNA, the CDR3 is TGTGCCAGCAGCCCAGGGACAGGAGCTGGCACTGAAGCTTTCTTT.

The chain carries TRBV6-5 and TRBJ1-6; tentative D call: TRBD1 (5 bases). V was pared by 0 bases and J by 8 bases, with 11 bases between. CDR3 length: 15 amino acids. CDR1 and CDR2 (germline): MNHEY, SVGAGI. CDR3 region: CASSYSRQGDSPLHF. The CDR3 DNA reads as TGTGCCAGCAGTTACTCGAGGCAGGGCGATTCACCCCTCCACTTT.

Of note for this clone: The junction departs from germline at one end; a sequencing error may be responsible. The CDR3 sequence: CSVEDRGPSGANVLTF. The CDR3 bases are TGCAGCGTCGAAGACAGGGGGCCCTCTGGGGCCAACGTCCTGACTTTC. The chain uses TRBV29-1 and TRBJ2-6; 10 bases are a match to TRBD1. Germline V lookup: CDR1 SQVTM, CDR2 ANQGSEA. This CDR3 contains 16 residues. Using reference TRBV29-1 and TRBJ2-6 for the parts outside the CDR3, the full variable domain is SAVISQKPSRDICQRGTSLTIQCQVDSQVTMMFWYRQQPGQSLTLIATANQGSEATYESGFVIDKFPISRPNLTFSTLTVSNMSPEDSSIYLCSVEDRGPSGANVLTFGAGSRLTVL.

The rearrangement joins TRBV5-6 to TRBJ2-1; weak D call: TRBD1 (6 bases). This CDR3 has 13 residues. In germline, CDR1 is SGHDT, CDR2 YYEEEE. The V end lost 6 bases, the J end lost 12 bases, and 19 bases lay between the germline ends. The DNA of the CDR3 is TGTGCCAGCACCTCTAACGTGGGGGCTAGGCAGTTCTTC. Translation gives CASTSNVGARQFF.

The CDR3, as DNA: TGTGCCAGCAGTGGCACACGGACTAAATCCTACAATGAGCAGTTCTTC. Its translation is CASSGTRTKSYNEQFF. The gene calls are TRBV6-4 and TRBJ2-1; possibly TRBD2 for D (6 bases). Looked up from germline, CDR1 is MRHNA and CDR2 is SNTAGT. V was clipped by 4 bases and J by 1 base, with 14 bases between them. CDR3 length: 16 residues.

V gene TRBV7-9 combines with J gene TRBJ2-7; D is possibly TRBD2 (5 bases). CDR3 size: 14 residues. Trimming pared 2 bases from V and 5 bases from J, leaving 13 bases between. Germline values: CDR1 SEHNR, CDR2 FQNEAQ (reference sequence). The CDR3 here is CASSLTGNEHEQYF. The CDR3 DNA follows: TGTGCCAGCAGCTTAACGGGGAACGAACACGAGCAGTACTTC.

This sequence joins TRBV7-9 and TRBJ1-1, with a weak D call TRBD1 (6 bases). The V end was cut by 5 bases, the J end by 1 base, with 14 bases between. The CDR3 is made up of 15 amino acids. Per the germline V gene, CDR1 is SEHNR and CDR2 is FQNEAQ (reference sequence). The DNA for the CDR3 is TGTGCCAGCAGCCGTTTGACAGGCCAGAACACTGAAGCTTTCTTT. Its protein product is CASSRLTGQNTEAFF.

The V gene is TRBV30, the J gene TRBJ2-7; D gene uncertain. CDR1 is GTSNPN and CDR2 is SVGIG in the germline V gene (reference sequence). The CDR3 sequence is 13 residues long. With 0 bases removed from V and 5 bases from J, the gap between germline ends came to 11 bases. CDR3 region: CAWSVGVWDEQYF. DNA of the CDR3: TGTGCCTGGAGTGTCGGAGTATGGGACGAGCAGTACTTC. Drawing the rest from reference TRBV30 and TRBJ2-7, the complete variable domain is SQTIHQWPATLVQPVGSPLSLECTVEGTSNPNLYWYRQAAGRGLQLLFYSVGIGQISSEVPQNLSASRPQDRQFILSSKKLLLSDSGFYLCAWSVGVWDEQYFGPGTRLTVT.

The CDR3 reads CASSAQGAGELFF. In DNA, the CDR3 is TGTGCCAGCAGTGCCCAGGGGGCCGGGGAGCTGTTTTTT. The genes are TRBV2 and TRBJ2-2, with 7 nucleotides matching TRBD1. The V gene's germline CDR1 is SNHLY and CDR2 FYNNEI. Losses at the gene ends were 4 bases for V and 6 bases for J; bases not matched to a gene: 2. CDR3 length: 13 residues.

The gene calls are TRBV20-1 and TRBJ2-1; D gene uncertain. The germline V gene encodes CDR1 DFQATT and CDR2 SNEGSKA (reference sequence). Trimming took off 6 bases at V and 3 bases at J, with 3 bases between the two ends. The CDR3 runs 10 residues. The CDR3 region is CSALYNEQFF. CDR3 sequence (DNA): TGCAGTGCACTCTACAATGAGCAGTTCTTC.

The CDR3 DNA reads as TGTGCCAGCAGTTCACAGGGTCAGGCCTACGAGCAGTACTTC. This sequence encodes CASSSQGQAYEQYF. The chain couples TRBV28 to TRBJ2-7; D might be TRBD1 (6 bases). The V gene's germline CDR1 is MDHEN and CDR2 SYDVKM. This CDR3 is 14 amino acids long. Trimming left V 4 bases short and J 2 bases short, with 12 bases between.

In nucleotides, the CDR3 is TGTGCCCCTAGATCAAGCAATCAGCCCCAGCATTTT. It codes for CAPRSSNQPQHF. This rearrangement joins TRBV19 to TRBJ1-5, with D unresolved. Trimming pared 11 bases from V and 1 base from J, leaving 9 bases between. Germline V gene data show CDR1 as LNHDA and CDR2 as SQIVND (reference sequence). This CDR3 is 12 amino acids long.

The chain employs TRBV7-2 and TRBJ2-7; 12 bases align to TRBD2. The CDR3 has 12 residues. In germline, CDR1 is SGHTA, CDR2 FQGNSA. The V segment lost 5 bases and the J segment 9 bases; nucleotides outside the gene matches: 2. The CDR3 bases are TGTGCCAGCAGCGTGACTAGCGGGAGGCAGTACTTC. Its translation: CASSVTSGRQYF.

This sequence joins TRBV7-7 and TRBJ2-5, with D possibly TRBD1 on 6 matching bases. The CDR3 totals 15 residues. Deletions cut 3 bases from V and 5 bases from J, with 16 bases between. Germline CDR1 reads SSHAT; CDR2 reads FNYEAQ (reference sequence). CDR3 protein: CASSFISGGSETQYF. As DNA, the CDR3 is TGTGCCAGCAGCTTTATCTCTGGGGGCAGTGAGACCCAGTACTTC. Using reference TRBV7-7 and TRBJ2-5 for the parts outside the CDR3, the full variable domain is GAGVSQSPRYKVTKRGQDVTLRCDPISSHATLYWYQQALGQGPEFLTYFNYEAQPDKSGLPSDRFSAERPEGSISTLTIQRTEQRDSAMYRCASSFISGGSETQYFGPGTRLLVL.

J is TRBJ1-2 and V is TRBV7-9, with TRBD1 as a possible D gene (5 bases). Germline V gene sequence: CDR1 SEHNR, CDR2 FQNEAQ (reference sequence). CDR3 length: 13 residues. V lost 3 bases and J 6 bases, leaving 11 bases between the germline ends. The CDR3 sequence is CASSFGGMDGYTF. CDR3 nucleotide sequence: TGTGCCAGCAGCTTTGGGGGGATGGATGGCTACACCTTC.

The gene calls are TRBV2 and TRBJ2-3; D unclear. Germline V gene lookup returns CDR1 SNHLY and CDR2 FYNNEI. V lost 6 bases and J 1 base, leaving 8 bases between the germline ends. CDR3 size: 13 residues. CDR3 amino acids: CASSPLRTDTQYF. The CDR3, as DNA: TGTGCCAGCAGCCCCCTTCGCACAGATACGCAGTATTTT.

V gene TRBV30 combines with J gene TRBJ1-5; the match to TRBD1 covers 8 bases. The CDR3 has 15 amino acids. V shed 5 bases and J 0 bases; nucleotides not matched to a gene: 6. Germline CDR1 is GTSNPN and CDR2 is SVGIG (reference sequence). The CDR3, as DNA: TGTGCCTGGTCGACAGGGGAGTATAGCAATCAGCCCCAGCATTTT. Translated, it gives CAWSTGEYSNQPQHF.